Detailed here is one TCR beta chain. What it recognizes is unknown. This sample is drawn from a study of T cells and Merkel cell carcinoma outcomes. The CDR3 spans 15 residues. Trimming stripped 6 bases from V and 4 bases from J, with 16 bases between. CDR1 is SEHNR, CDR2 FQNEAQ, per germline (reference sequence). Study-wide points: Merkel cell carcinoma outcomes were reportedly predicted by repertoire and T-cell density.

Clones were sequenced by immunoSEQ multiplex PCR, and TCRdb holds only the in-frame ones, with some missing. The profile shows 9,000 or so clones, around 80% of them singletons. This rearrangement joins TRBV7-9 to TRBJ2-1; maybe TRBD1 (6 bases). Sequenced sample: tumor tissue from Merkel cell carcinoma. This receptor was taken from a human donor with Merkel cell carcinoma. CDR3 sequence (DNA): TGTGCCAGCAGTTCCGACAGGATTGGTTACAATGAGCAGTTCTTC. Translating it yields CASSSDRIGYNEQFF. Together with reference TRBV7-9 and TRBJ2-1, the CDR3 gives the full variable domain: DTGVSQNPRHKITKRGQNVTFRCDPISEHNRLYWYRQTLGQGPEFLTYFQNEAQLEKSRLLSDRFSAERPKGSFSTLEIQRTEQGDSAMYLCASSSDRIGYNEQFFGPGTRLTVL.